Following are 2 T cell receptor beta chains from one sample sequenced in a study of T cell responses to AZD1222 COVID-19 vaccine. Clones were sequenced by immunoSEQ multiplex PCR, and TCRdb holds only the in-frame ones, with some missing. The data hold about 140,000 clones, with 70% to 90% observed a single time. The specimen was peripheral blood, collected on day 0 of AZD1222 vaccination. These receptors originate from an adult in good health.

Only one count was recorded for this clone. V usage is TRBV28 and J usage is TRBJ1-3; D may be TRBD1 (6 bases). Looked up from germline, CDR1 is MDHEN and CDR2 is SYDVKM. The CDR3 sequence is 14 residues long. The V end lost 9 bases, the J end lost 1 base, and 13 bases lay between the germline ends. The CDR3 spells CASQQGGSGNTIYF. The CDR3 DNA sequence: TGTGCCAGTCAACAGGGCGGTTCTGGAAACACCATATATTTT.

This chain connects TRBV7-6 to TRBJ1-2; TRBD1 is a possible D gene (5 bases). Per the germline V gene, CDR1 is SGHVS and CDR2 is FNYEAQ. V was trimmed by 5 bases and J by 0 bases, leaving 10 bases between them. The CDR3 is 14 amino acids. CDR3 protein: CASSRGVSNYGYTF. DNA for the CDR3: TGTGCCAGCAGCCGGGGGGTTTCTAACTATGGCTACACCTTC.